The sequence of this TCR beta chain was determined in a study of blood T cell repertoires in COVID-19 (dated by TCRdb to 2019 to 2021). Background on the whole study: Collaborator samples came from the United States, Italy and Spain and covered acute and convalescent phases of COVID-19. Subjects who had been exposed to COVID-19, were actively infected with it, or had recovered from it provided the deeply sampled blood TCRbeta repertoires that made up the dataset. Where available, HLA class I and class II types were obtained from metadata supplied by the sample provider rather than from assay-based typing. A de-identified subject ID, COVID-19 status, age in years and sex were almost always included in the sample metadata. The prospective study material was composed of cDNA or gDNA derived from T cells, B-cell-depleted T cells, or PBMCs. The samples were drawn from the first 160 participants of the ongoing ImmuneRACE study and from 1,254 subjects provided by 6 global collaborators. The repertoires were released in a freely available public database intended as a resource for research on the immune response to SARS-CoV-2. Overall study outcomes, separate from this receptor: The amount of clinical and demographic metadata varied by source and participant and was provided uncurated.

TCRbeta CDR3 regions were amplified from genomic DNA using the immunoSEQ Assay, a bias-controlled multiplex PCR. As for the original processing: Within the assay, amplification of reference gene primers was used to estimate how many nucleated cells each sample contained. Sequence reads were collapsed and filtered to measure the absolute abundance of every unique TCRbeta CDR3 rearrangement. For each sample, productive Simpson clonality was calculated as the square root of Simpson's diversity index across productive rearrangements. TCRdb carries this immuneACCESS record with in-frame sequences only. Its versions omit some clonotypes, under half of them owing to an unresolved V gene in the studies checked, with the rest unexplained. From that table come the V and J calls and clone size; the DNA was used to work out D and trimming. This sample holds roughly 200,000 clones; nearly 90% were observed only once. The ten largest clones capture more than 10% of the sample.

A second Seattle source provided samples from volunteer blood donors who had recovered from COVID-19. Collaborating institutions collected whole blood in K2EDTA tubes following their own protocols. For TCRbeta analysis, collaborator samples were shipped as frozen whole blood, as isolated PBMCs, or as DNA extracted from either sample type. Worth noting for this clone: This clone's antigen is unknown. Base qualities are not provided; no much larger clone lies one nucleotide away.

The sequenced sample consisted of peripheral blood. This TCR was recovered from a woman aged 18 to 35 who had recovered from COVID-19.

The bases read TGTGCCAGCAGCCGCACAGGGGCCTCCTCCTACAATGAGCAGTTCTTC. The resulting protein is CASSRTGASSYNEQFF. This receptor chain uses TRBV5-4 and TRBJ2-1, and TRBD1 matches 7 of the central bases. As encoded in the germline V gene (reference sequence), CDR1 is SGHNT while CDR2 is YYREEE. V loses 4 bases at its end and J loses 0 bases; junction bases beyond the gene matches: 7. The CDR3 runs 16 residues from the cysteine to the phenylalanine. The entry retains the CDR3 DNA only, 48 bases that are in frame from base 1.